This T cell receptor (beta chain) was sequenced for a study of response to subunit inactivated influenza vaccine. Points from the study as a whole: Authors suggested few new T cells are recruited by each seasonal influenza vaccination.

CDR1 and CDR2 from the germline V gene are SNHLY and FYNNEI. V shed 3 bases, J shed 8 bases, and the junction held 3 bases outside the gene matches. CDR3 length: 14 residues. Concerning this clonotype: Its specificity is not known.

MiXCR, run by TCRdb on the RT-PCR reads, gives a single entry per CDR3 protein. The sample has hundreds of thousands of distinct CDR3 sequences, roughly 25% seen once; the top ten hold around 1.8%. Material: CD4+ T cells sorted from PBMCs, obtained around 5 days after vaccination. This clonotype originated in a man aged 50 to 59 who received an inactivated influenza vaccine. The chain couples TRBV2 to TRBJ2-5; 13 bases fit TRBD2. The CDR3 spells CASSEGLAGFTQYF. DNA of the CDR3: TGTGCCAGCAGTGAGGGACTAGCGGGGTTCACCCAGTACTTC.